This T cell receptor beta chain emerged from a study of T cell responses to AZD1222 COVID-19 vaccine (dated by TCRdb to the early 2020s). Study-wide context: AZD1222 recipients with second doses at about 4 weeks or about 12 weeks were pooled, because spike-specific TCR depth and breadth did not differ between schedules. A total of about 230 trial participants underwent TCR sequencing, of whom some 210 received two doses of AZD1222 and roughly 25 received two doses of the MenACWY control vaccine. Enrollment into the trials was organized by age into subgroups of 18-55, 56-69 and 70-plus years, and those subgroups contained roughly 150, 30 and 60 TCR-sequenced participants, respectively.

The CDR3 regions of human TCRbeta chains were analyzed by immunosequencing. The study's own analysis went as follows. Repertoire TCRs were checked for matches against a reference library of SARS-CoV-2-specific TCRs that had been generated using the MIRA antigen-specificity platform. Breadth was defined as the fraction of unique TCRs that were SARS-CoV-2-associated, and depth was defined as the fraction of total T cells that were SARS-CoV-2-associated. Using the MIRA data, each spike-specific TCR was assigned both to the spike region to which the TCR was reactive and to a CD4 or CD8 class. Log10-transformed breadth and depth values were compared by one-way ANOVA with Sidak's multiple comparisons tests. What TCRdb holds here is the immuneACCESS table cut down to in-frame rearrangements. Part of the clones is not present; checked against another copy, under half of the missing clones reflect an unresolved V gene, and the others are unexplained. The V and J calls and clone size were taken over from that table, and D and trimming were inferred from the DNA. Within this sample are about 150,000 clones, with 88% of them counted one time only. Around 2.9% of the sample is taken by the ten largest.

This sample's time point label indicates: baseline before first vaccination. Samples from vaccinated people were obtained from the UK trials COV001 and COV002, which included a single-blind randomized controlled phase 2/3 trial of AZD1222 (ChAdOx1 nCoV-19) in healthy adults. For TCRbeta chain sequencing, PBMC samples were collected from trial participants at day 0 and at day 28 after the second dose. Broad study findings and their caveats: Only six AZD1222 recipients were SARS-CoV-2 seropositive at baseline, limiting conclusions about previously exposed vaccinees. Because no samples from the day 14 peak response were available, repertoires could be characterized only after the peak T cell response. Nearly half of unique spike-specific TCRs reportedly recognized epitopes outside regions mutated in the B.1.351 and B.1.1.7 variants. The vaccine-associated CD4 TCRs covered the entire spike protein, and the dominant responses fell in regions 160-218 and 743-854. In the small 56-69-year group, the increase in depth fell short of significance, most likely because of low power. Participants were mostly white British and included more females than males, and it was suggested by the authors that clonal diversity may have been underestimated. Spike-specific TCR breadth and depth rose significantly after two AZD1222 doses compared with day 0 and with MenACWY recipients.

Points on this clone: The clone's antigen remains unknown. Per-nucleotide qualities are absent, and no much larger clonotype sits a single base away.

The germline V gene provides CDR1 KGHDR and CDR2 SFDVKD. The CDR3 runs 15 residues from the cysteine to the phenylalanine. The only DNA kept is the CDR3, 45 bases in frame from the first base. The junction shows trimming of 4 bases on V and 3 bases on J, plus 14 bases between the germline ends. In this chain, TRBV24-1 is recombined with TRBJ1-2; matching of 6 bases hints at TRBD1 as the D gene. The specimen comprised peripheral blood, sampled on day 0 of AZD1222 vaccination. This TCR was sampled from an adult in good health. This receptor carries the CDR3 CATSEETGQDYGYTF. The nucleotide sequence is TGTGCCACCAGTGAAGAAACAGGGCAAGACTATGGCTACACCTTC.